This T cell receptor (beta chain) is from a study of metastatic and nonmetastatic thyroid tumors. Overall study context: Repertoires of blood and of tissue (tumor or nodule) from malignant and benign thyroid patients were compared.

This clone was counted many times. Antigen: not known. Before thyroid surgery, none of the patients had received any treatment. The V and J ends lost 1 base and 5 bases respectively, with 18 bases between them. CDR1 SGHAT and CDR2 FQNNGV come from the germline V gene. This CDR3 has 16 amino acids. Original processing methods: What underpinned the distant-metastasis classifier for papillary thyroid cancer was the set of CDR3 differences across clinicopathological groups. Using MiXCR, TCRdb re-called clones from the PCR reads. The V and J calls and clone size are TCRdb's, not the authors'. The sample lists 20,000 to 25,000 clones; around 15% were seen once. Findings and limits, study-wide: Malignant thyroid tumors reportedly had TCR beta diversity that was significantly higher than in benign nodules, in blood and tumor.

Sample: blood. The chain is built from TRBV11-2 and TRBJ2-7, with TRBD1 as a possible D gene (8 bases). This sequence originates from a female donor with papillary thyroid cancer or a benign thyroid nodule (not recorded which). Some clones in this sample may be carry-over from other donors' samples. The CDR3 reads CASSLVNRGGPHEQYF. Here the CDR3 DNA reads TGTGCCAGCAGCTTAGTTAACAGGGGGGGACCCCACGAGCAGTACTTC.